The T cell receptor beta chain under discussion was sequenced for a study of blood T cells in healthy people across ages. A note on this clonotype: Its antigen is not identified.

The study, taken as a whole, reports: Per million T cells, TCR beta diversity dropped roughly linearly as age increased.

The CDR3 has 13 residues. Germline V lookup: CDR1 LGHNA, CDR2 YNFKEQ. The V end was cut by 1 base, the J end by 13 bases, with 16 bases between. Primers used in a second PCR of about 7 to 12 cycles were a sample-barcoded 5' primer and a J-beta primer mix. TCRdb fed the 5' RACE reads into MiXCR, producing one record per CDR3 protein. The sample has some 900,000 distinct CDR3 sequences, roughly 48% seen once. The sequenced material came from blood. This sequence was found in a man aged 30-40 years in good health. V usage is TRBV4-2 and J usage is TRBJ1-2, with D uncertain. CDR3 amino acids: CASSQVLLERATF. Here the CDR3 DNA reads TGTGCCAGCAGCCAAGTTTTACTAGAGAGGGCCACCTTC.